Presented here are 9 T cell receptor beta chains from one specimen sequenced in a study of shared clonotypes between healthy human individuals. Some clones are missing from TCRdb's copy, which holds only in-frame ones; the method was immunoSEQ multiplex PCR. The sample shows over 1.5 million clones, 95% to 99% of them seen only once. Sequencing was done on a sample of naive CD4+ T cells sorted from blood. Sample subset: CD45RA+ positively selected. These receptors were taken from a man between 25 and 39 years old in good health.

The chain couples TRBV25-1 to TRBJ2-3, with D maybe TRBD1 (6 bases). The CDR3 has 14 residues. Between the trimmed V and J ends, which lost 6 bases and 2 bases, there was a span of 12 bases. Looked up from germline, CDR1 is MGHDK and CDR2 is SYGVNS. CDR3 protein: CASSTGPNTDTQYF. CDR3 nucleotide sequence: TGTGCCAGCAGCACAGGGCCTAACACAGATACGCAGTATTTT.

The DNA of the CDR3 is TGTGCCAGCAGCACTAGGCGTACCTACAATGAGCAGTTCTTC. It translates to CASSTRRTYNEQFF. The V call is TRBV7-2, the J call TRBJ2-1; a weak D match, TRBD2 (5 bases). Germline CDR1 reads SGHTA; CDR2 reads FQGNSA. The CDR3 loop spans 14 amino acids. Trimming cost V 5 bases and J 2 bases, with 10 bases left between them.

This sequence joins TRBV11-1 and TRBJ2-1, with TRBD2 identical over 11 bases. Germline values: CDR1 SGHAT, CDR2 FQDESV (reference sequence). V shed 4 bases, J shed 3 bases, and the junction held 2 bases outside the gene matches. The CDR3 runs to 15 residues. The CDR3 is CASSSGTSGYNEQFF. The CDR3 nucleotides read TGTGCCAGCAGCTCCGGGACTAGCGGCTACAATGAGCAGTTCTTC.

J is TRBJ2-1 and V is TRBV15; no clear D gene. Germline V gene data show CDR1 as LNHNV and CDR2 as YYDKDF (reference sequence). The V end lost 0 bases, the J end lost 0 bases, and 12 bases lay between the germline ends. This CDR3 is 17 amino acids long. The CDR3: CATSRDWQPPSYNEQFF. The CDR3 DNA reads TGTGCCACCAGCAGAGATTGGCAGCCTCCCTCCTACAATGAGCAGTTCTTC. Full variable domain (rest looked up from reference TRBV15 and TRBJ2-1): DAMVIQNPRYQVTQFGKPVTLSCSQTLNHNVMYWYQQKSSQAPKLLFHYYDKDFNNEADTPDNFQSRRPNTSFCFLDIRSPGLGDTAMYLCATSRDWQPPSYNEQFFGPGTRLTVL.

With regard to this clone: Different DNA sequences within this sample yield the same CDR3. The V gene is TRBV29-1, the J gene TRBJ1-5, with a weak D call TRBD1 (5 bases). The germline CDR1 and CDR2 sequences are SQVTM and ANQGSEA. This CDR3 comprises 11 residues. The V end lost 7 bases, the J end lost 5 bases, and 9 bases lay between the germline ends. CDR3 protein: CSGGDDQPQHF. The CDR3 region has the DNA TGCAGCGGGGGCGATGATCAGCCCCAGCATTTT.

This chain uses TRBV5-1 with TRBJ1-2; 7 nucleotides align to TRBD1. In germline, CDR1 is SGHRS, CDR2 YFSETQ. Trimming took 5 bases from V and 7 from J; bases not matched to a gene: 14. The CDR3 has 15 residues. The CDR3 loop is CASSTTGDTRFGYTF. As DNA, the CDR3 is TGCGCCAGCAGTACCACAGGGGATACCCGGTTTGGCTACACCTTC. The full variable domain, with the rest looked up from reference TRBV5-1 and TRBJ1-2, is KAGVTQTPRYLIKTRGQQVTLSCSPISGHRSVSWYQQTPGQGLQFLFEYFSETQRNKGNFPGRFSGRQFSNSRSEMNVSTLELGDSALYLCASSTTGDTRFGYTFGSGTRLTVV.

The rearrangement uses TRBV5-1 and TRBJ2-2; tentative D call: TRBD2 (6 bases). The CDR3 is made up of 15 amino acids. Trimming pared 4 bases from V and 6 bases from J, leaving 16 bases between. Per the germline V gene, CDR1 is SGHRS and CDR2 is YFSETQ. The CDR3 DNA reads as TGCGCCAGCAGCACTTCCGGGAGCCCCCCCGGGGAGCTGTTTTTT. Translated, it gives CASSTSGSPPGELFF.

The CDR3 DNA sequence: TGTGCCAGCAGTTACGCGACAGGAGCATACACCGGGGAGCTGTTTTTT. Amino acid sequence: CASSYATGAYTGELFF. J is TRBJ2-2 and V is TRBV6-5, with a possible D match to TRBD1 (6 bases). The V gene's germline CDR1 is MNHEY and CDR2 SVGAGI. The V end was cut by 2 bases, the J end by 3 bases, with 13 bases between. CDR3 length: 16 residues.

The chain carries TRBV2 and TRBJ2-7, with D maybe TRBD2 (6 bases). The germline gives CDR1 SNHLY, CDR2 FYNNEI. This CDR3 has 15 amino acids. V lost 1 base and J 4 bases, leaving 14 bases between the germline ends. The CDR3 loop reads CASSEGREWGYEQYF. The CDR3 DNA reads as TGTGCCAGCAGTGAAGGGCGGGAATGGGGTTACGAGCAGTACTTC.